Listed below are T cell receptor beta chains from one sample, sequenced in a study of spatial heterogeneity in lung cancer. TCRdb passed the 5' RACE reads through MiXCR, listing each CDR3 protein once. The data show thousands of distinct CDR3 sequences, more than 13% seen once. The material was lung tumor tissue, obtained at surgery. The receptors here all came from a male donor with early-stage non-small cell lung cancer. Both conserved end residues are part of each CDR3. The D gene is left open where the match is weak. Expanded clones get a size class; other rows say once, few or many, or leave the size out.

d_call	v_call	clone_size	j_call	cdr3_aa	cdr3_nt
TRBD2	TRBV5-1	many	TRBJ2-1	CASSPPGGTSGRNEQFF	TGCGCCAGCAGCCCGCCAGGCGGGACTAGCGGGAGGAATGAGCAGTTCTTC
-	TRBV20-1	many	TRBJ1-1	CSARTEKNTEAFF	TGCAGTGCTCGGACAGAGAAGAACACTGAAGCTTTCTTT
-	TRBV18	-	TRBJ2-5	CASSPPGGRQETQYF	TGTGCCAGCTCACCACCGGGGGGACGACAAGAGACCCAGTACTTC
-	TRBV11-3	many	TRBJ2-2	CASSPAVDGSGELFF	TGTGCCAGCAGCCCAGCTGTGGACGGATCCGGGGAGCTGTTTTTT
-	TRBV28	many	TRBJ2-3	CASSLRQVPTSTDTQYF	TGTGCCAGCAGTTTAAGGCAGGTTCCCACTAGCACAGATACGCAGTATTTT
-	TRBV5-6	medium-sized	TRBJ1-5	CASTRAGSGNQPQHF	TGTGCCAGCACCCGGGCAGGGTCGGGCAATCAGCCCCAGCATTTT
TRBD2	TRBV7-6	-	TRBJ2-3	CASSVLAGALTDTQYF	TGTGCCAGCAGCGTACTAGCGGGGGCACTCACAGATACGCAGTATTTT
-	TRBV5-1	many	TRBJ2-2	CASSKAGNTGELFF	TGCGCCAGCAGCAAAGCGGGTAACACCGGGGAGCTGTTTTTT
-	TRBV29-1	medium-sized	TRBJ2-1	CSGEGTNYNEQFF	TGCAGCGGTGAAGGGACAAACTACAATGAGCAGTTCTTC
-	TRBV29-1	many	TRBJ2-1	CSVLTAYNEQFF	TGCAGCGTTTTGACAGCCTACAATGAGCAGTTCTTC
TRBD1	TRBV4-1	many	TRBJ1-4	CASSQGDRGIVEKLFF	TGCGCCAGCAGCCAAGGGGACAGGGGTATAGTTGAAAAACTGTTTTTT